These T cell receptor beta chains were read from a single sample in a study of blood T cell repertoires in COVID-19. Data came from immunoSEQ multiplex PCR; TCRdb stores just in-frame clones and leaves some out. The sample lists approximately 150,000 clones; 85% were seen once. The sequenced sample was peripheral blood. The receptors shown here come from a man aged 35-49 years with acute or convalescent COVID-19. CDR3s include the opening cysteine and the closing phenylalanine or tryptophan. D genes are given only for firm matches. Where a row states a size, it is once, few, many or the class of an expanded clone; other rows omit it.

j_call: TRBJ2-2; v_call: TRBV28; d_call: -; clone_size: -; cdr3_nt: TGTGCCAGCAGGAGACAGGCTACCGGGGAGCTGTTTTTT; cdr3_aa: CASRRQATGELFF
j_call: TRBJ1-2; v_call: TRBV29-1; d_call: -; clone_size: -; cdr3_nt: TGCAGCGTAGGGTTGGCAGGGGAAGGCTATGGCTACACCTTC; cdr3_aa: CSVGLAGEGYGYTF
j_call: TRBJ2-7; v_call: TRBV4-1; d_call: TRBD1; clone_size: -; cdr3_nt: TGCGCCAGCAGCGTGGACAGGGGAGCCTACGAGCAGTACTTC; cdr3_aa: CASSVDRGAYEQYF
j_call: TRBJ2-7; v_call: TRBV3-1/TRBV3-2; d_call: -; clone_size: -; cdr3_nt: TGTGCCAGCAGCTACGGGACTCTTTCCCCCTACGAGCAGTACTTC; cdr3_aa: CASSYGTLSPYEQYF
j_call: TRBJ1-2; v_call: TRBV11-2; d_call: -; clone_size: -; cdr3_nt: TGTGCCAGCAGCTTAGGTCCGGGGGGGCAGGATGGCTACACCTTC; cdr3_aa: CASSLGPGGQDGYTF
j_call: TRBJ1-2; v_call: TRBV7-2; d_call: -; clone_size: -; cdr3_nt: TGTGCCAGCAGCTTTCAGAACTATGGCTACACCTTC; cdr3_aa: CASSFQNYGYTF
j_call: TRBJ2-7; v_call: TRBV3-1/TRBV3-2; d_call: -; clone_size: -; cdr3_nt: TGTGCCAGCAGCCAAGTAAGGAAAGGGGTCTACGAGCAGTACTTC; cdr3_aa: CASSQVRKGVYEQYF
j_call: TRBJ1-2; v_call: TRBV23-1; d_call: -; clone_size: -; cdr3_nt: TGCGCCAGCAGAGGGAGGGGGGCGAGGGGCTACACCTTC; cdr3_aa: CASRGRGARGYTF
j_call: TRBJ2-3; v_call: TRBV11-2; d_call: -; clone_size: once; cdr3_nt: TGTGCCAGCACCTACAGACAGGGCACAGATACGCAGTATTTT; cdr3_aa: CASTYRQGTDTQYF
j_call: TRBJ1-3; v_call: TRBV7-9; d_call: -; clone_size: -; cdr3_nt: TGTGCCAGCAGCTTAAAGGGGTCTGGAAACACCATATATTTT; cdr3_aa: CASSLKGSGNTIYF
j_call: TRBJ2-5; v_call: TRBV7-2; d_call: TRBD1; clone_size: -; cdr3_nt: TGTGCCAGCGTTGGGACAGGGACAAAAGAGACCCAGTACTTC; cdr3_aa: CASVGTGTKETQYF
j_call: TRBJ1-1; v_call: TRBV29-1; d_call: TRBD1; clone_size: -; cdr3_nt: TGCAGCGGAAGACAGGGAGACACTGAAGCTTTCTTT; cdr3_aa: CSGRQGDTEAFF
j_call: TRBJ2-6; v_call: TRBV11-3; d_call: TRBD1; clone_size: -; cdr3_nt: TGTGCCAGCAGCGTGGGACAGACCACCTCTGGGGCCAACGTCCTGACTTTC; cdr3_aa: CASSVGQTTSGANVLTF
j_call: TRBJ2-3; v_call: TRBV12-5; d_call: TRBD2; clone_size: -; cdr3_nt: TGTGCTAGTGGTGGGGGGCTAGCGGGGAGCACAGATACGCAGTATTTT; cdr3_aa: CASGGGLAGSTDTQYF
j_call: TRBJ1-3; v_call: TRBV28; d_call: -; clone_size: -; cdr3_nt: TGTGCCAGCAGCCCCTCGGACAGCTCTGGAAACACCATATATTTT; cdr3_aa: CASSPSDSSGNTIYF
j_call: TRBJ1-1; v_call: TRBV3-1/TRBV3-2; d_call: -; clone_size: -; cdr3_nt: TGTGCCAGCAGCTCCAGGGAGGGGAACACTGAAGCTTTCTTT; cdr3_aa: CASSSREGNTEAFF
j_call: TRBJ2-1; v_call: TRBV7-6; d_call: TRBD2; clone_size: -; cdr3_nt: TGTGCCAGCAGCTTAAGCGGGGGGGCCCGGAGCGATGAGCAGTTCTTC; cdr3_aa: CASSLSGGARSDEQFF
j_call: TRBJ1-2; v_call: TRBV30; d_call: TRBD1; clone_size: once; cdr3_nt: TGTGCCTGGACACTCAGACAGGGTTTGGGGGGCTACACCTTC; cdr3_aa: CAWTLRQGLGGYTF
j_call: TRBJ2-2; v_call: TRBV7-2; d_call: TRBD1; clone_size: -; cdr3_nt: TGTGCCAGCAGCTTACAGGGGGCCGCCACCGGGGAGCTGTTTTTT; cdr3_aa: CASSLQGAATGELFF
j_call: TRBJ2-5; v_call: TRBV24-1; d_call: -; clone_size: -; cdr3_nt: TGTGCCACCAGTGATTTGGGTCAGCAAGAGACCCAGTACTTC; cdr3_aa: CATSDLGQQETQYF
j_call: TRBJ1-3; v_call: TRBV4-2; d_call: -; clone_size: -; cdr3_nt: TGTGCCAGCAGCCGACAGGCTCTTAGGGTCGATGGAAACACCATATATTTT; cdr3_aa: CASSRQALRVDGNTIYF
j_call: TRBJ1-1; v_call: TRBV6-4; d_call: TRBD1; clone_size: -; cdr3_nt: TGTGCCAGCAGTGAGCAGTGGACAGGCACTGAAGCTTTCTTT; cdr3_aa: CASSEQWTGTEAFF
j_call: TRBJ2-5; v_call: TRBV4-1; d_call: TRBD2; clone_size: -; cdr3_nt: TGCGCCAGCAGCCAAGATCGTGAGCGGGGAAGACAAGAGACCCAGTACTTC; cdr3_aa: CASSQDRERGRQETQYF
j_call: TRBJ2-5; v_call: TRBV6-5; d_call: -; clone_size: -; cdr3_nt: TGTGCCAGCAGCCCGCGGTTGGTCGAGACCCAGTACTTC; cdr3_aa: CASSPRLVETQYF
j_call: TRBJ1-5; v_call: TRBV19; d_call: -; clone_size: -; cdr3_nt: TGTGCCAGTAGTCGGTCCAGGGGAGACCAGCCCCAGCATTTT; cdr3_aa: CASSRSRGDQPQHF
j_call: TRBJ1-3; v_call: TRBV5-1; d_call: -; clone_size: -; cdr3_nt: TGCGCCAGCAGATGGGCCGGGGAAGGAAACACCATATATTTT; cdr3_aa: CASRWAGEGNTIYF
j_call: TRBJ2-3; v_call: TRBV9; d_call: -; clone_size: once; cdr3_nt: TGTGCCAGCAGCCCCTACAGGGATCCCAGGCAGTATTTT; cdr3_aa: CASSPYRDPRQYF
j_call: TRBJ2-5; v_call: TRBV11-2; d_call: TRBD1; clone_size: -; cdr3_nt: TGTGCCAGCAGCAAGGACAGGGAAGAGACCCAGTACTTC; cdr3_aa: CASSKDREETQYF
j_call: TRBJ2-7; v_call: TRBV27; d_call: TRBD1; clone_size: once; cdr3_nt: TGTGCCAGCAGTTCCTGGACAGGGGGATTGCGCGAGCAGTACTTC; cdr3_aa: CASSSWTGGLREQYF
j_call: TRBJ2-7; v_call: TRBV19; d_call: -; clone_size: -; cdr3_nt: TGTGCCAGTAGCAGGACAGGGAGCGGGGGGTCCTACGAGCAGTACTTC; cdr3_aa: CASSRTGSGGSYEQYF
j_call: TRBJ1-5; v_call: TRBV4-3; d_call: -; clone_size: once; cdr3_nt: TGCGCCAGCAGCTGGGGACTAGAGAATCAGCCCCAGCATTTT; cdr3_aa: CASSWGLENQPQHF
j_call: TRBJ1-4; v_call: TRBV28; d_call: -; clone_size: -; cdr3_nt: TGTGCCAGCAGAGAACAGGGTCGAGAAAAACTGTTTTTT; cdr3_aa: CASREQGREKLFF
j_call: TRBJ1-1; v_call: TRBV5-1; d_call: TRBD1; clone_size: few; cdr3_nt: TGCGCCAGCAGCTCGGGACAGCCGAACACTGAAGCTTTCTTT; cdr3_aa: CASSSGQPNTEAFF
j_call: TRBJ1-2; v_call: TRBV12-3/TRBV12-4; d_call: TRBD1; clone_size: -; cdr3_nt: TGTGCCAGCAGGGCGGACAGGCCGGGCTACACCTTC; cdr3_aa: CASRADRPGYTF
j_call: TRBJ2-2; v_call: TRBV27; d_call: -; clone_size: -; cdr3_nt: TGTGCCAGCAGTTTATTTGGGGGGGCGGCCGGGGAGCTGTTTTTT; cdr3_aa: CASSLFGGAAGELFF
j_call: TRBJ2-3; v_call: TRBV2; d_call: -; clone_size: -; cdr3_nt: TGTGCCAGCAGAAGCGTCTTGCTGGGCACAGATACGCAGTATTTT; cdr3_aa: CASRSVLLGTDTQYF
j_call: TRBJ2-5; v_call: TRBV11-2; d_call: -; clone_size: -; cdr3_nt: TGTGCCAGCAGCTCAGGCTCTTGGCGAGAGACCCAGTACTTC; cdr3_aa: CASSSGSWRETQYF
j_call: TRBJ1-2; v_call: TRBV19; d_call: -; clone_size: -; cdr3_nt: TGTGCCAGTAGTATAGGACAGAGTAATACCTATGGCTACACCTTC; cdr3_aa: CASSIGQSNTYGYTF
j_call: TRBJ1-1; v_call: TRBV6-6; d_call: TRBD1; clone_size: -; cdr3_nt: TGTGCCAGCAGGCCCGGGACAGCCATCTCAGGCACTGAAGCTTTCTTT; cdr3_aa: CASRPGTAISGTEAFF
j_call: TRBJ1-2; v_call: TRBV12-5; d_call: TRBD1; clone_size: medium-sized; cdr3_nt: TGTGCTAGTGGTTGGGGACAGAGATTCTATGGCTACACCTTC; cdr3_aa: CASGWGQRFYGYTF